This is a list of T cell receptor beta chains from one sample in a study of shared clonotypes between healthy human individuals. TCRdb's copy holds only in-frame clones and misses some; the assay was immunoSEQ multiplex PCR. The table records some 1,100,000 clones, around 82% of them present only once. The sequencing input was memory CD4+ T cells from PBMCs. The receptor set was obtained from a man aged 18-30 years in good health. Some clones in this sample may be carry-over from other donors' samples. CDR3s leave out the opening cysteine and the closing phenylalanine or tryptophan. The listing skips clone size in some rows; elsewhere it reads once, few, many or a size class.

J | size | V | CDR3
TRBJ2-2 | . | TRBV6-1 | ASSEVSGVVTGELF
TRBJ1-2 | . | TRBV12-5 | ASGLVAGTGGSGYGYT
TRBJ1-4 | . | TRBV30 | AWSSQGGEKLF
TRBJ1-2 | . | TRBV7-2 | ASSLSGDNYGYT
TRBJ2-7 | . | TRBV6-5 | ASSKQGSTYEQY
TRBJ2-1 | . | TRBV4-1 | AISPGQGYNEQF
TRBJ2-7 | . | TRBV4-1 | ASSQGNAGAEQY
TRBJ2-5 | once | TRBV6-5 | ASKREGETQY
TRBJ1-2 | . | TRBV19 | ASSTRDRAHGYT
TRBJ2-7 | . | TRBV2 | ASMGAGPSYEQY
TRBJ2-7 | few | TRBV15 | ATSRVLTSAYEQY
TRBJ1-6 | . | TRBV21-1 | ASSKALFGYNSPLH
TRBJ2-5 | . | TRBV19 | ASSIGGETQY
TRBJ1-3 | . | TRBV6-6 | ASREGGSGNTIY